This T cell receptor (beta chain) was recovered during a study of blood T cells in healthy people across ages (dated by TCRdb to about 2015). For the wider study: Template switching captured roughly one uniquely barcoded TCR beta cDNA molecule per two T cells in model experiments. Using the same blood draw, the study looked at two additional independent replicas of 1 million unique cDNA reads for two donors, one aged 18 to 30 and the other aged 80 or older. The study measured age-related changes in TCR beta repertoire diversity using deep sequencing normalized with unique cDNA molecular identifiers. Four age groups were formed from the donors: young (average approximately 15 years), middle-aged (roughly 38), aged (around 68) and long-lived (about 80). Study-wide findings and limitations: Because donor CMV infection status was unknown, age-related changes in expanded clonotypes were potentially confounded. Estimates of total diversity based on one million sequenced T cells were regarded as lower bounds and as underestimates. Observed TCR beta diversity per million T cells fell roughly linearly with age, and a significant reduction was already apparent by age approximately 41. The long-lived group showed more naive CD4+ T cells, fewer expanded clones and increased TCR diversity than the aged group, suggesting age selection. There was a strong correlation between observed TCR beta diversity and the percentage of naive T cells measured by flow cytometry. Bulk unsorted PBMC profiling prevented conclusive comparison of naive and antigen-experienced compartments.

The CDR3 covers 13 residues, taking in both the cysteine and the phenylalanine. The retained sequence is limited to the CDR3, 39 bases, with the frame set at the first base. The germline V gene specifies SQVTM as CDR1 and ANQGSEA as CDR2. The V end gives up 7 bases and the J end 2 bases, leaving 7 bases in the junction not matched to a gene. This clonotype was counted a few times. Its antigen remains undetermined. No qualities accompany the bases; no much larger clone lies one base away. Libraries were made using 5' RACE. Sequencing relied on an Illumina HiSeq 2500. A second roughly 7 to 12 cycle PCR used a sample-barcoded 5' primer and a J-beta primer mix. A template-switch 5' adaptor carrying 12 random nucleotides introduced a unique molecular identifier onto each TCR beta cDNA molecule. Each sample yielded at least 2.5 million CDR3-containing paired-end reads. First-strand cDNA synthesis was performed from all RNA using the Mint cDNA synthesis kit, with priming by a TRBC-specific oligonucleotide. After uracil-DNA glycosylase treatment, a first 18-cycle PCR used universal primers M1SS and BC2_uni_R on all cDNA. As for the authors' bioinformatics: Each sample was normalized by randomly selecting 1 million high-quality reads, each carrying a distinct molecular identifier. Instead of being binned into consensus sequences, reads with shared molecular identifiers were discarded. MiTCR, with a Q25 quality threshold and the strictest error-elimination algorithm, was used for CDR3 identification, clonotype clustering and error correction. A nonparametric unseen species model with Euler transformation was used to estimate lower-bound total TCR beta diversity. TCRdb reran the public reads through fastp at Q25 and MiXCR, keeping productive beta chains. Identical CDR3 proteins give one entry, which carries the most common genes and DNA. Clone size and V and J calls follow TCRdb, not the original study. The sample includes 1 million or so distinct CDR3 sequences, with around 27% observed a single time. The ten most abundant clones make up approximately 0.7% of the sample.

The donors were some 36 Caucasian individuals from Russia, aged roughly 6 to 100 years, who were systemically healthy. Around 10 milliliters of peripheral blood were drawn from each donor into EDTA-treated Vacutainer tubes. PBMCs were isolated by Ficoll-Paque density-gradient centrifugation, with at least 6 million obtained per sample. Trizol reagent was used to extract total RNA from PBMCs, with at least 5 micrograms per sample. The percentages of naive CD45RAhigh/CD27high T cells were determined by flow cytometry on a PBMC aliquot from every donor. The same specimen was also included in a second study, on T cells of mothers and their children. Looking at the second paper: The donors were nine systemically healthy Caucasian individuals, made up of three mothers and their six children. cDNA synthesis used all of the extracted RNA, with roughly 1.5 ug of RNA in each 15 ul reaction. Sample barcodes and 2-4 random nucleotides were added via the M1S primer in the second PCR. Each mother yielded over 10 million TCR beta CDR3 reads and each child some 3 million reads. TCR recombination output is similarly shaped by thymic selection in related and unrelated pairs, with a minor effect exerted by inherited differences. Normalized repertoire overlap in related mother-child pairs was always slightly higher than in unrelated mother-child pairs, but the difference was never significant. With a sensitivity of 90 to 100 clones per million clonotypes, no persistent microchimeric T cell clones were detected. The study used deep NGS to compare TCR beta repertoires of mothers and children, seeking features distinguishing related mother-child pairs from unrelated individuals. The mean age was about 40 +/- 4 years for the mothers and roughly 11 +/- 4 years for the children. After adapters were ligated using NEBNext reagents, the libraries underwent 100+100 nt paired-end sequencing on an Illumina HiSeq 2000. To prevent cross-contamination, the mother and child libraries were prepared one month apart and sequenced in separate runs. For each donor, between roughly 450,000 and 2,100,000 distinct TCR beta clonotypes were identified. Naive TCR beta clonotypes were estimated from low-frequency clonotypes matched to each donor's FACS-determined naive share, without sorting.

The sample was blood. The chain was built from TRBV29-1 and TRBJ2-7; 8 of the junction bases match TRBD1. The clonotype originates from a girl aged 2 to 10 in good health. The bases read TGCAGCGCCCGACAGGGGAACCCCTACGAGCAGTACTTC. Translated, this gives CSARQGNPYEQYF.